The rows below give T cell receptor beta chains drawn from one sample of a study of T cell responses to AZD1222 COVID-19 vaccine. The protocol was immunoSEQ multiplex PCR, while the TCRdb copy is restricted to in-frame clones and leaves out a portion. The sample carries about 150,000 clones, more than 80% recorded once. Sequencing used peripheral blood, obtained 28 days after the second AZD1222 dose. The receptors originated from an adult who received the AZD1222 COVID-19 vaccine. The CDR3 runs from the conserved cysteine through the conserved F or W. Each record gives: clone size, J gene, D gene, V gene, CDR3 protein, CDR3 DNA. D genes are given only for firm matches. Clone sizes are given selectively: once, few, many, or a class where the clone is expanded.

.	TRBJ2-2	TRBD2	TRBV6-6	CAGRAGGTGELFF	TGTGCCGGGAGGGCAGGAGGCACCGGGGAGCTGTTTTTT
few	TRBJ2-7	.	TRBV21-1	CASSTPRDAPYEQYF	TGTGCCAGCAGCACCCCACGGGACGCTCCCTACGAGCAGTACTTC
.	TRBJ2-7	TRBD1	TRBV27	CASRLRTGDYYEQYF	TGTGCCAGCAGACTACGGACAGGGGATTACTACGAGCAGTACTTC
.	TRBJ1-5	.	TRBV19	CASSIDREGNQPQHF	TGTGCCAGTAGTATAGACAGGGAGGGCAATCAGCCCCAGCATTTT
.	TRBJ1-5	.	TRBV28	CASSLRGPVNQPQHF	TGTGCCAGCAGTCTCCGAGGGCCAGTTAATCAGCCCCAGCATTTT
.	TRBJ2-1	.	TRBV29-1	CSVPLGYEQFF	TGCAGCGTACCCCTGGGGTATGAGCAGTTCTTC
.	TRBJ1-2	.	TRBV30	CAWSGGVGSYTF	TGTGCCTGGAGTGGCGGGGTCGGAAGCTACACCTTC
few	TRBJ2-5	.	TRBV30	CAWSGVRGGQETQYF	TGTGCCTGGAGTGGGGTCAGAGGAGGGCAAGAGACCCAGTACTTC
.	TRBJ2-1	.	TRBV5-4	CASSLGLYNEQFF	TGTGCCAGCAGCCTGGGCCTGTACAATGAGCAGTTCTTC
.	TRBJ2-1	TRBD1	TRBV5-1	CASSQGEGPGNEQFF	TGCGCCAGCAGCCAGGGGGAAGGGCCCGGCAATGAGCAGTTCTTC
.	TRBJ2-3	.	TRBV27	CASSLAVLADTQYF	TGTGCCAGCAGTTTGGCGGTCCTCGCAGATACGCAGTATTTT
.	TRBJ1-3	TRBD1	TRBV7-9	CASSPNRDSTNTIYF	TGTGCCAGCAGCCCGAACCGGGACAGTACAAACACCATATATTTT
.	TRBJ2-7	.	TRBV19	CASSSLPNDEQYF	TGTGCCAGTAGTTCCCTCCCCAATGACGAGCAGTACTTC
once	TRBJ2-5	.	TRBV4-2	CASSQVGGAETQYF	TGTGCCAGCAGCCAAGTCGGCGGAGCGGAGACCCAGTACTTC
few	TRBJ2-1	TRBD2	TRBV28	CASSPGGTSGIPYEQFF	TGTGCCAGCAGTCCCGGGGGGACTAGCGGGATCCCTTATGAGCAGTTCTTC
.	TRBJ1-2	TRBD1	TRBV28	CASSSWRGQGLHGYTF	TGTGCCAGCAGCTCCTGGAGAGGACAGGGCTTGCATGGCTACACCTTC
.	TRBJ2-1	TRBD1	TRBV6-5	CASSRGWTGGNEQFF	TGTGCCAGCAGCCGGGGGTGGACAGGGGGGAATGAGCAGTTCTTC
.	TRBJ2-7	.	TRBV9	CASSPSTGHSYEQYF	TGTGCCAGCAGCCCTTCCACAGGTCACTCCTACGAGCAGTACTTC
few	TRBJ1-6	.	TRBV5-1	CASSLSPGGNNSPLHF	TGCGCCAGCAGCTTGTCGCCAGGAGGAAATAATTCACCCCTCCACTTT
.	TRBJ2-3	.	TRBV9	CASSVENGDFPADTQYF	TGTGCCAGCAGCGTGGAGAATGGGGACTTTCCCGCCGATACGCAGTATTTT
.	TRBJ2-7	.	TRBV6-5	CASSYRGVGSYEQYF	TGTGCCAGCAGTTACCGGGGCGTCGGAAGCTACGAGCAGTACTTC
.	TRBJ1-1	TRBD1	TRBV15	CATSATKGARTNTEAFF	TGTGCCACCAGCGCGACTAAGGGGGCCCGAACTAACACTGAAGCTTTCTTT
.	TRBJ1-6	.	TRBV5-1	CASSLEGLNNSPLHF	TGCGCCAGCAGCTTGGAGGGACTGAATAATTCACCCCTCCACTTT
.	TRBJ1-2	.	TRBV27	CASSSGAWGYGYTF	TGTGCCAGCAGTTCGGGGGCCTGGGGCTATGGCTACACCTTC
once	TRBJ2-1	TRBD1	TRBV10-3	CAISVDRGRGEQFF	TGTGCCATCAGTGTCGACAGGGGGCGCGGTGAGCAGTTCTTC
.	TRBJ2-3	TRBD2	TRBV6-5	CASIRVAGASDTQYF	TGTGCCAGCATTAGGGTAGCGGGAGCCTCAGATACGCAGTATTTT
.	TRBJ2-1	.	TRBV14	CASSQLLPPDVTRTPSSYNEQFF	TGTGCCAGCAGCCAACTTCTCCCCCCAGACGTCACGAGGACCCCAAGCTCCTACAATGAGCAGTTCTTC
.	TRBJ2-5	TRBD1	TRBV5-1	CASSPTGASHSSETQYF	TGCGCCAGCAGCCCGACAGGGGCTAGCCATAGTTCAGAGACCCAGTACTTC
.	TRBJ1-4	.	TRBV5-1	CASSLEGTGKLFF	TGCGCCAGCAGCTTGGAGGGGACGGGAAAACTGTTTTTT
.	TRBJ1-1	TRBD1	TRBV5-1	CASSRQDRGTEAFF	TGCGCCAGCAGCCGCCAGGACAGGGGCACTGAAGCTTTCTTT
.	TRBJ1-2	.	TRBV19	CASRGQGYYGYTF	TGTGCCAGTAGGGGCCAAGGTTACTATGGCTACACCTTC
.	TRBJ1-6	.	TRBV2	CASSETGRDSPLHF	TGTGCCAGCAGTGAAACGGGCCGGGATTCACCCCTCCACTTT